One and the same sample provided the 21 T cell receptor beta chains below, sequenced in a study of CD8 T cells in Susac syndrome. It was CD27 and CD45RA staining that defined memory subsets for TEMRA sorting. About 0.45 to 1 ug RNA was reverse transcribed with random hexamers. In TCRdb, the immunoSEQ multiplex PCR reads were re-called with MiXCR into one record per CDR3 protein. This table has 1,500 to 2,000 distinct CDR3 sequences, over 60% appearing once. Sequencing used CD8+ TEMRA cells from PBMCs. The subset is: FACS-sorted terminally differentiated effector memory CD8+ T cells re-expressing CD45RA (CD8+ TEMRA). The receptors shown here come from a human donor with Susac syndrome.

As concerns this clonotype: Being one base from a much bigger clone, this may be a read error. Here the CDR3 reads CAISEPDFPAYNEQFF. The CDR3 coding sequence is TGTGCCATCAGTGAACCCGACTTCCCTGCCTACAATGAGCAGTTCTTC. The V and J genes are TRBV25-1 and TRBJ2-1; no firm D call. Germline lookup yields CDR1 MGHDK and CDR2 SYGVNS. This CDR3 contains 16 residues.

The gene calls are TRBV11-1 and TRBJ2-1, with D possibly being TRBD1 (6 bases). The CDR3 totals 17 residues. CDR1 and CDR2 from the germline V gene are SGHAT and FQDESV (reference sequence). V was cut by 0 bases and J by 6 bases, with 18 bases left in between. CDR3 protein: CASSLAGSTGPGNEQFF. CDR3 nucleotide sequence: TGTGCCAGCAGCTTAGCGGGGAGTACAGGGCCTGGCAATGAGCAGTTCTTC. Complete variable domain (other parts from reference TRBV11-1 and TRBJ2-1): EAEVAQSPRYKITEKSQAVAFWCDPISGHATLYWYRQILGQGPELLVQFQDESVVDDSQLPKDRFSAERLKGVDSTLKIQPAELGDSAMYLCASSLAGSTGPGNEQFFGPGTRLTVL.

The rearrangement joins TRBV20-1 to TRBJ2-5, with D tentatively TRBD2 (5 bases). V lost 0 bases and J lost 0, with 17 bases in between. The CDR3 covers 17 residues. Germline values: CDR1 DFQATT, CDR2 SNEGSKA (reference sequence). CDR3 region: CSARDTPDYPNQETQYF. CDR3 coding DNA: TGCAGTGCTAGAGATACCCCAGACTACCCAAACCAAGAGACCCAGTACTTC.

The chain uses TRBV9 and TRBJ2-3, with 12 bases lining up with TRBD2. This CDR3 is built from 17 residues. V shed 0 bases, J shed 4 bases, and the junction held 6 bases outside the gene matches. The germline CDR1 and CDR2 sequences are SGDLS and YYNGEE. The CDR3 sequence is CASSVAELAGGADTQYF. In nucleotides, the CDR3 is TGTGCCAGCAGCGTAGCTGAACTAGCGGGGGGAGCAGATACGCAGTATTTT.

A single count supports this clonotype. The CDR3 bases are TGTGCCAGCAGTTCCCCTGCTCCGGGCCATGAAGAGACCCAGTACTTC. This sequence encodes CASSSPAPGHEETQYF. This sequence joins TRBV6-6 and TRBJ2-5, with D unclear. CDR1 and CDR2 (germline): MNHNY, SVGAGI (reference sequence). This CDR3 comprises 16 residues. Trimming removed 4 bases at V and 3 bases at J, with 18 bases between.

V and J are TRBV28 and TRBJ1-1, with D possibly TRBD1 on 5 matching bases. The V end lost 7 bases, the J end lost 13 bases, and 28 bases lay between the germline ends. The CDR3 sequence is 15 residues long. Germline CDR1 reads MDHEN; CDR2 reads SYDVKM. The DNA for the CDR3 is TGTGCCAGCACTCCGATCGCCAGGGAGAACACTGAATTTTTCTTT. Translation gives CASTPIARENTEFFF.

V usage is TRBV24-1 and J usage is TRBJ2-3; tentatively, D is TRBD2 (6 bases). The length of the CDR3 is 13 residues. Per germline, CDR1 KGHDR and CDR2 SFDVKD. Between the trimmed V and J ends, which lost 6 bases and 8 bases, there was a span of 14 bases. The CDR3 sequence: CATSPAMGGTQYF. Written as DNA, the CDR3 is TGTGCCACCAGTCCCGCCATGGGAGGTACGCAGTATTTT.

As DNA, the CDR3 is TGCGCCAGCAGCCAAGATTTGGGGACAGGGGGCGCAGGCGGCTACACCTTC. It is translated as CASSQDLGTGGAGGYTF. The V call is TRBV4-1, the J call TRBJ1-2, with 12 bases lining up with TRBD1. The V and J ends lost 0 bases and 8 bases, in that order; junction bases with no gene match: 10. Germline CDR1 reads MGHRA; CDR2 reads YSYEKL. This CDR3 has 17 residues.

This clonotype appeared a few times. For the CDR3, the DNA is TGCGCCAGCAGCTCCGGGGCAGGACATAGGTCCTATGGCTACACCTTC. This sequence encodes CASSSGAGHRSYGYTF. The chain couples TRBV5-1 to TRBJ1-2; perhaps TRBD1 as D (5 bases). Germline CDR1 and CDR2: SGHRS and YFSETQ. The CDR3 is made up of 16 amino acids. The germline V and J ends were trimmed by 3 bases and 4 bases, with 19 bases remaining between them.

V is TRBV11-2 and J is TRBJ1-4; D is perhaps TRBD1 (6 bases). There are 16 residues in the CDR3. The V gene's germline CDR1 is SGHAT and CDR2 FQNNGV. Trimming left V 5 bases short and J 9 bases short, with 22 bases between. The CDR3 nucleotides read TGTGCCAGCAGCCCCCCCAGGCAGGGGCTAATGAAAAAACTGTTTTTT. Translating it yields CASSPPRQGLMKKLFF. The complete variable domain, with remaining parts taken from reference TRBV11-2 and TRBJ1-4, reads EAGVAQSPRYKIIEKRQSVAFWCNPISGHATLYWYQQILGQGPKLLIQFQNNGVVDDSQLPKDRFSAERLKGVDSTLKIQPAKLEDSAVYLCASSPPRQGLMKKLFFGSGTQLSVL.

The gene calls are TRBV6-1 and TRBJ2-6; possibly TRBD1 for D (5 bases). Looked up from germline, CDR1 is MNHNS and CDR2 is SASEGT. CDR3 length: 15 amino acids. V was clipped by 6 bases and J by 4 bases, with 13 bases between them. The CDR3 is CASRKTVSGANVLTF. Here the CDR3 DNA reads TGTGCCAGCAGAAAGACAGTGTCCGGGGCCAACGTCCTGACTTTC.

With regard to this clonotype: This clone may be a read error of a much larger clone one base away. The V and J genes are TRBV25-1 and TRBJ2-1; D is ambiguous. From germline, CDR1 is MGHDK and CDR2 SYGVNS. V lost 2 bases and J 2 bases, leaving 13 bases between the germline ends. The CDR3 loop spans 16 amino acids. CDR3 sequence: CASSERDFPAYNEQFF. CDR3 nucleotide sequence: TGTGCCAGCAGTGAACGCGACTTCCCTGCCTACAATGAGCAGTTCTTC.

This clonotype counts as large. The CDR3 coding sequence is TGTGCCAGCAGTCCCGGGACTCCCAGGGACGAGCAGTACTTC. Translating it yields CASSPGTPRDEQYF. The V gene is TRBV6-1, the J gene TRBJ2-7; TRBD2 might be the D (6 bases). V shed 5 bases and J shed 5 bases, with 16 bases lying between them. In germline, CDR1 is MNHNS, CDR2 SASEGT. The CDR3 is 14 amino acids.

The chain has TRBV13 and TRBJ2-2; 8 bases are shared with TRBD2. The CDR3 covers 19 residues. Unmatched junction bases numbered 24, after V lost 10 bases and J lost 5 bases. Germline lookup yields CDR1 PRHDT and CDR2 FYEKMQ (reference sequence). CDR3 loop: CATTFSVTDGGVWTGELFF. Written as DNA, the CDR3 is TGTGCCACCACCTTCTCGGTTACGGACGGGGGGGTGTGGACCGGGGAGCTGTTTTTT. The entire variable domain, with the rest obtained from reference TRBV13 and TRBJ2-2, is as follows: AAGVIQSPRHLIKEKRETATLKCYPIPRHDTVYWYQQGPGQDPQFLISFYEKMQSDKGSIPDRFSAQQFSDYHSELNMSSLELGDSALYFCATTFSVTDGGVWTGELFFGEGSRLTVL.

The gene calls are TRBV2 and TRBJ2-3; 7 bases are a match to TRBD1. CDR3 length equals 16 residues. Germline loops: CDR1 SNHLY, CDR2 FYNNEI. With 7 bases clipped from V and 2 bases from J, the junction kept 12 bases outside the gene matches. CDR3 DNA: TGTGCCAGCATCTACAGGGGTTACACCCCCACAGATACGCAGTATTTT. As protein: CASIYRGYTPTDTQYF.

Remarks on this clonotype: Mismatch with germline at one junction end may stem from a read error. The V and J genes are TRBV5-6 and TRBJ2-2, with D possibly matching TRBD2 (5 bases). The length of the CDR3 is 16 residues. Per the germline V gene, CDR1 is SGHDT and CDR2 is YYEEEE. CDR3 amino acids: CASSFTPQQNTGERFF. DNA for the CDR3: TGTGCCAGCAGCTTCACCCCCCAACAGAACACCGGGGAGCGGTTTTTT. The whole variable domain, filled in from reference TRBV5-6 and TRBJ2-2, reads DAGVTQSPTHLIKTRGQQVTLRCSPKSGHDTVSWYQQALGQGPQFIFQYYEEEERQRGNFPDRFSGHQFPNYSSELNVNALLLGDSALYLCASSFTPQQNTGERFFGEGSRLTVL.

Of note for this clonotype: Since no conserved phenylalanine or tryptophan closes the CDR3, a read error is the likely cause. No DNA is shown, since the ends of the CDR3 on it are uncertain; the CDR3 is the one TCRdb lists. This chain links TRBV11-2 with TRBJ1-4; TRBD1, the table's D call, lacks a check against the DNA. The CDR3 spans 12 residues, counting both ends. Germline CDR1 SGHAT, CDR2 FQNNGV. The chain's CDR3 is CASSPPQAGANV.

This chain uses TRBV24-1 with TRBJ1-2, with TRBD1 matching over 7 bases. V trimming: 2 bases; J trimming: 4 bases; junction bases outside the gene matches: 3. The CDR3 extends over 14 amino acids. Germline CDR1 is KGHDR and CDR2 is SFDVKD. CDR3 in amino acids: CATSDSDRSYGYTF. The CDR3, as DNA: TGTGCCACCAGTGATTCGGACAGGAGCTATGGCTACACCTTC.

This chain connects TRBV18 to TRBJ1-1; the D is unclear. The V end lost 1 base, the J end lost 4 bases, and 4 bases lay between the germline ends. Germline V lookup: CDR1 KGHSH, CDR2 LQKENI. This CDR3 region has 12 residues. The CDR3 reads CASSPQGTEAFF. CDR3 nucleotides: TGTGCCAGCTCACCACAGGGCACTGAAGCTTTCTTT.

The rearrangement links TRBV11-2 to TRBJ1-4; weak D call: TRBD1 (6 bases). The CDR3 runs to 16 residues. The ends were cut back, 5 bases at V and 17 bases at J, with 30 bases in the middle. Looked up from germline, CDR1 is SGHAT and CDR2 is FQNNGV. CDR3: CASSPPQAGANKKTFF. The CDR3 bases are TGTGCCAGCAGCCCCCCCCAGGCAGGGGCTAATAAAAAAACTTTTTTT. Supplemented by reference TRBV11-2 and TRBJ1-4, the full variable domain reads EAGVAQSPRYKIIEKRQSVAFWCNPISGHATLYWYQQILGQGPKLLIQFQNNGVVDDSQLPKDRFSAERLKGVDSTLKIQPAKLEDSAVYLCASSPPQAGANKKTFFGSGTQLSVL.

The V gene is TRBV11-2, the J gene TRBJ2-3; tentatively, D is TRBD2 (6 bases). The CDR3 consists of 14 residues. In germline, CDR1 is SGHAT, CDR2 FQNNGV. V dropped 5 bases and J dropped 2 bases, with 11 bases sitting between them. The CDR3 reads CASSPGTPTDTQYF. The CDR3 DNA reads TGTGCCAGCAGCCCCGGGACTCCCACAGATACGCAGTATTTT.